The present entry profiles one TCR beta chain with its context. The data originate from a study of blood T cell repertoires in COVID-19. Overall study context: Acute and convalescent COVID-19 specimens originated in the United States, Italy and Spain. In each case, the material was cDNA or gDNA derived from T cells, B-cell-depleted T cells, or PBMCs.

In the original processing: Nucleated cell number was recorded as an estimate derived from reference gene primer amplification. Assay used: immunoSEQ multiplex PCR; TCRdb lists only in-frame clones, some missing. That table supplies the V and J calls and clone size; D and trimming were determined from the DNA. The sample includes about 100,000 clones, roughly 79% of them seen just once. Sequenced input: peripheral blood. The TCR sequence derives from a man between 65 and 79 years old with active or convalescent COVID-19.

The CDR3: CASSKIAGDPTDTQYF. CDR3 coding DNA: TGCGCCAGCAGCAAGATAGCGGGGGATCCCACAGATACGCAGTATTTT. This chain uses TRBV5-1 with TRBJ2-3, with 9 nucleotides matching TRBD2. The germline V gene encodes CDR1 SGHRS and CDR2 YFSETQ. The V and J ends lost 4 bases and 2 bases, in that order; junction bases with no gene match: 8. This CDR3 is built from 16 residues.